Listed here are 7 T cell receptor beta chains from one sample, sequenced in a study of beta chain features in type 1 diabetes. Investigators reverse transcribed all isolated RNA, so they sequenced expressed TCRB transcripts. Measured with immunoSEQ multiplex PCR; TCRdb has only the in-frame clones, and not every one. This sample carries fewer than 200,000 clones, about 13% of them seen once, and the ten largest clones take 0.62%. Sequences were obtained from central memory CD4+ T cells from blood. Source of these receptors: a woman younger than 30 in good health.

The chain is built from TRBV27 and TRBJ2-5; TRBD2 matches at 9 bases. The germline CDR1 and CDR2 sequences are MNHEY and SMNVEV (reference sequence). The junction had 5 bases not matched to a gene; V was cut back by 4 bases and J by 2 bases. CDR3 length: 15 residues. DNA of the CDR3: TGTGCCAGCAGTTCTCCGACTAGCGGACAAGAGACCCAGTACTTC. This codes for CASSSPTSGQETQYF.

This chain uses TRBV7-9 with TRBJ2-5; 7 bases align to TRBD1. CDR1 is SEHNR and CDR2 is FQNEAQ in the germline V gene (reference sequence). J was trimmed by 7 bases and V by 1 base; bases with no gene match: 6. This CDR3 region has 14 residues. The CDR3 DNA reads as TGTGCCAGCAGCTTAGAAGGACAGGCGGCGACCCAGTACTTC. It yields the protein CASSLEGQAATQYF.

V usage is TRBV6-6 and J usage is TRBJ1-1; 7 bases align to TRBD1. The germline V gene has CDR1 MNHNY and CDR2 SVGAGI (reference sequence). V shed 4 bases and J 0 bases; nucleotides not matched to a gene: 5. The CDR3 sequence is 15 residues long. The CDR3 bases are TGTGCCAGCAGTTTAACAGGGGCTCTGAACACTGAAGCTTTCTTT. Translated, it gives CASSLTGALNTEAFF.

This sequence joins TRBV7-9 and TRBJ2-7; the match to TRBD1 covers 10 bases. CDR3 length: 14 amino acids. Germline-derived CDR1 and CDR2 are SEHNR and FQNEAQ (reference sequence). The V and J ends lost 5 bases and 6 bases, in that order; junction bases with no gene match: 7. The CDR3 sequence is CASSRAGTGVEQYF. CDR3 bases: TGTGCCAGCAGCCGAGCCGGGACAGGGGTCGAGCAGTACTTC.

This clone was seen a handful of times. V usage is TRBV5-1 and J usage is TRBJ2-6; TRBD2 matches 10 bases. Germline V lookup: CDR1 SGHRS, CDR2 YFSETQ. The CDR3 covers 17 residues. V trimming: 2 bases; J trimming: 0 bases; junction bases outside the gene matches: 2. CDR3 in amino acids: CASSLPSGSSGANVLTF. As DNA, the CDR3 is TGCGCCAGCAGCTTACCTAGCGGGAGCTCTGGGGCCAACGTCCTGACTTTC.

This clone appeared a few times. This chain uses TRBV5-1 with TRBJ2-1; D is perhaps TRBD2 (5 bases). The CDR3 loop spans 13 amino acids. Germline CDR1 SGHRS, CDR2 YFSETQ. V lost 6 bases to trimming and J lost 5 bases, with 12 bases between them. CDR3 nucleotide sequence: TGCGCCAGCACACGGGAACCTCACAATGAGCAGTTCTTC. This codes for CASTREPHNEQFF. The full variable domain, completed using reference TRBV5-1 and TRBJ2-1, is KAGVTQTPRYLIKTRGQQVTLSCSPISGHRSVSWYQQTPGQGLQFLFEYFSETQRNKGNFPGRFSGRQFSNSRSEMNVSTLELGDSALYLCASTREPHNEQFFGPGTRLTVL.

As concerns this clone: Other DNA sequences in the same sample also yield this CDR3. The chain combines TRBV30 with TRBJ2-1; 10 nucleotides line up with TRBD2. V was pared by 0 bases and J by 7 bases, with 6 bases of the junction left unmatched. CDR1 is GTSNPN, CDR2 SVGIG, per germline (reference sequence). The CDR3 is made up of 15 amino acids. This CDR3 reads CAWSVGLAGVNEQFF. The CDR3 nucleotides are TGTGCCTGGAGTGTCGGGCTAGCGGGAGTTAATGAGCAGTTCTTC.